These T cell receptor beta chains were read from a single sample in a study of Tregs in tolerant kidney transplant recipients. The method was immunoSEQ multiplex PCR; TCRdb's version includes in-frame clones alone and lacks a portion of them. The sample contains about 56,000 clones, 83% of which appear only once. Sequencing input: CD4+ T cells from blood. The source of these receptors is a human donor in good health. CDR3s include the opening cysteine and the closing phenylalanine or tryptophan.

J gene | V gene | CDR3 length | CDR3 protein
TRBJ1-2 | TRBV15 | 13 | CATSTLGNYGYTF
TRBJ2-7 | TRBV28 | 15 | CASSAAGTGGYEQYF
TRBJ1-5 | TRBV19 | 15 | CASSWGVSGNQPQHF
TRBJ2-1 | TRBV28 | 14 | CASNSGRAGNEQFF
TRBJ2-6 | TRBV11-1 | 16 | CASSPFRDRVSNVLTF
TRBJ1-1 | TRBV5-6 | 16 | CASSPWGGHRNTEAFF
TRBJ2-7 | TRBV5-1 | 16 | CASSLGRTSGIYEQYF
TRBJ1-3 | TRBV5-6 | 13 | CASSSFGGNTIYF
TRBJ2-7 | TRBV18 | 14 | CASSPPLDIVRQYF
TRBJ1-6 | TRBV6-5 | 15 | CASSWSRGGNSPLHF
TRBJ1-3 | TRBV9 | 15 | CASSVSTGSGNTIYF
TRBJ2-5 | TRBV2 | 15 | CASSERTSGQETRYF
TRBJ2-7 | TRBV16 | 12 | CASSQSNYEQYF
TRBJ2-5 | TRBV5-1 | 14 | CASSLGTGEETQYF
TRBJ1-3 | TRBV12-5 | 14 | CASSRGASGNTIYF
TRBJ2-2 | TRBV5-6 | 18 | CASSSGTGGYRVTGELFF
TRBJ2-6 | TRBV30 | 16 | CAWTRSRSSGANVLTF
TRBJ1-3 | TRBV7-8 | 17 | CASSVTLGGADGNTIYF
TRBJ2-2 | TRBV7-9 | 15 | CASSFSILGPGELFF
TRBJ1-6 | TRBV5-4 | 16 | CASSLGQVGDNSPLHF
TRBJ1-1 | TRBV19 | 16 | CASSTRQGGTNTEAFF
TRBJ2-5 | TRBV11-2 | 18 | CASSHGTGSFGYQETQYF